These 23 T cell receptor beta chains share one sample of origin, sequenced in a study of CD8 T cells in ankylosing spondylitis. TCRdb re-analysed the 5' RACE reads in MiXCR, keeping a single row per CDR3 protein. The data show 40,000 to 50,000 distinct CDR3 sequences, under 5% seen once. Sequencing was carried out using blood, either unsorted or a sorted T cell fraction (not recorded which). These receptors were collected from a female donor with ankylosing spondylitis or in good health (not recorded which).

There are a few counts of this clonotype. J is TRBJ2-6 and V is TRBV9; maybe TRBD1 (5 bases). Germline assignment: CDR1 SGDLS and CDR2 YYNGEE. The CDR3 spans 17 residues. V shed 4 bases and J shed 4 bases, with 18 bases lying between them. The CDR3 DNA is TGTGCCAGCAGCTTTCGAACCCAGGGTACCGGGGCCAACGTCCTGACTTTC. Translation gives CASSFRTQGTGANVLTF.

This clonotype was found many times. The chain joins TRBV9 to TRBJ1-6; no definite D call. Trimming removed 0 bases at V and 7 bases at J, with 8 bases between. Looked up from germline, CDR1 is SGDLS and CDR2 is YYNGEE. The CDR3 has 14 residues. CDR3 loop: CASSVANGNSPLHF. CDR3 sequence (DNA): TGTGCCAGCAGCGTAGCTAATGGAAATTCACCCCTCCACTTT. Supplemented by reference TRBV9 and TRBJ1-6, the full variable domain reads DSGVTQTPKHLITATGQRVTLRCSPRSGDLSVYWYQQSLDQGLQFLIQYYNGEERAKGNILERFSAQQFPDLHSELNLSSLELGDSALYFCASSVANGNSPLHFGNGTRLTVT.

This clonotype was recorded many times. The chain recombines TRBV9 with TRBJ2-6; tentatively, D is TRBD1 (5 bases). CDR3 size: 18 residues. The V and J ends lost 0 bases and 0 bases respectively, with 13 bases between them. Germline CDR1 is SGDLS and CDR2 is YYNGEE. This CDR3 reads CASSVGPGINSGANVLTF. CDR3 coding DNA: TGTGCCAGCAGCGTAGGTCCAGGGATTAACTCTGGGGCCAACGTCCTGACTTTC.

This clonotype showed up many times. CDR3 in DNA: TGTGCCAGCAGCAATAGCGGGGTGGAGACCCAGTACTTC. It translates to CASSNSGVETQYF. The chain is built from TRBV9 and TRBJ2-5, with 8 bases aligning to TRBD2. Germline V lookup: CDR1 SGDLS, CDR2 YYNGEE. The V segment lost 4 bases and the J segment 5 bases; nucleotides outside the gene matches: 4. The CDR3 extends over 13 amino acids.

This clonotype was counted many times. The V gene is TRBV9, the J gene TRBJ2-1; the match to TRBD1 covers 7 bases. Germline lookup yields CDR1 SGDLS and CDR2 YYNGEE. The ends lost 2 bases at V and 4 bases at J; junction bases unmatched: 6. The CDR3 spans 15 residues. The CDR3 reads CASSVTGTAYNEQFF. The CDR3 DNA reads TGTGCCAGCAGCGTCACCGGGACAGCGTACAATGAGCAGTTCTTC.

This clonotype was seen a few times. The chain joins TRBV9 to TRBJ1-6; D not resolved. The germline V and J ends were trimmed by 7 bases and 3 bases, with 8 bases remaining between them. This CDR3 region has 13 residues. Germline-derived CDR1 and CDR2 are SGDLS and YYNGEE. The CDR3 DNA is TGTGCCAGCTCCGGGATCTATAATTCACCCCTCCACTTT. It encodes CASSGIYNSPLHF.

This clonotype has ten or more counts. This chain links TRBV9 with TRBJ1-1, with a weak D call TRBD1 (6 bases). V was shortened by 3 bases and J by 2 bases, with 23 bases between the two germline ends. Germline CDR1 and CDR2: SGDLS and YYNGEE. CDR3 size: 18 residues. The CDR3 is CASSGPRQVLRLNTEAFF. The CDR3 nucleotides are TGTGCCAGCAGCGGACCCCGACAGGTTCTACGACTCAACACTGAAGCTTTCTTT.

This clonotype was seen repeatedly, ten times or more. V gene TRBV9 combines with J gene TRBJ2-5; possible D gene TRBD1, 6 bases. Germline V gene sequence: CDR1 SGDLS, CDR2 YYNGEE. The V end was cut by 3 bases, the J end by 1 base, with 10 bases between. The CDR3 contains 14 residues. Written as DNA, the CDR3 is TGTGCCAGCAGCGGTCAGGGGATCCAAGAGACCCAGTACTTC. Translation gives CASSGQGIQETQYF.

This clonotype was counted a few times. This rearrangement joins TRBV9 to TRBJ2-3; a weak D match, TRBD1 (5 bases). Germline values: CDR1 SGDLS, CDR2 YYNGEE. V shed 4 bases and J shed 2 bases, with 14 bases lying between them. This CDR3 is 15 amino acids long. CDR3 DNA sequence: TGTGCCAGCAGCCCTGACTCGACAGACACAGATACGCAGTATTTT. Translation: CASSPDSTDTDTQYF.

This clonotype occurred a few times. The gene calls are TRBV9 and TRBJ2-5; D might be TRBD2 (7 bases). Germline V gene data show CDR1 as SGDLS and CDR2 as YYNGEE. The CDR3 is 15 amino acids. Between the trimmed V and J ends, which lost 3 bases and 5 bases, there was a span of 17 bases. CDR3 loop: CASSGFGGLRETQYF. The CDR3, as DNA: TGTGCCAGCAGCGGTTTCGGGGGGCTAAGGGAGACCCAGTACTTC.

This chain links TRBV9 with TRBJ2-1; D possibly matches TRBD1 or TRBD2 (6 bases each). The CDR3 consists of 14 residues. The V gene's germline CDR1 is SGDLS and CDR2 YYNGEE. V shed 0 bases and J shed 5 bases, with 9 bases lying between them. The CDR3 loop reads CASSVVGGHNEQFF. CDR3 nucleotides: TGTGCCAGCAGCGTAGTGGGGGGCCACAATGAGCAGTTCTTC.

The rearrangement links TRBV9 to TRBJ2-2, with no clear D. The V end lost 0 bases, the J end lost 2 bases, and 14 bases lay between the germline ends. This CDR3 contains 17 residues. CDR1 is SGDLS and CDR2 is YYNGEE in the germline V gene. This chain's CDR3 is CASSVADRDINTGELFF. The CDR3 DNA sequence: TGTGCCAGCAGCGTAGCCGACCGAGACATTAACACCGGGGAGCTGTTTTTT.

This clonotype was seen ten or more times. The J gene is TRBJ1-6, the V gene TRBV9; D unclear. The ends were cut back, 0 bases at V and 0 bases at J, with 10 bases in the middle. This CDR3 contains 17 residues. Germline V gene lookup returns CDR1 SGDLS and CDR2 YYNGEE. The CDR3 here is CASSVDFPVSYNSPLHF. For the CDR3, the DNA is TGTGCCAGCAGCGTAGACTTCCCCGTCTCCTATAATTCACCCCTCCACTTT.

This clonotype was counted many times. The CDR3 nucleotides read TGTGCCAGCAGCGTAGTTTCAGGGGCCCCCACCGGGGAGCTGTTTTTT. Translating gives CASSVVSGAPTGELFF. This sequence joins TRBV9 and TRBJ2-2, with D possibly being TRBD1 (6 bases). This CDR3 contains 16 residues. Germline CDR1 SGDLS, CDR2 YYNGEE. V lost 0 bases and J 4 bases, leaving 13 bases between the germline ends. Based on the CDR3 plus reference TRBV9 and TRBJ2-2, the full variable domain is DSGVTQTPKHLITATGQRVTLRCSPRSGDLSVYWYQQSLDQGLQFLIQYYNGEERAKGNILERFSAQQFPDLHSELNLSSLELGDSALYFCASSVVSGAPTGELFFGEGSRLTVL.

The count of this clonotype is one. Here the CDR3 reads CASSEETGVASYNEQFF. CDR3 DNA sequence: TGTGCCAGCAGCGAAGAAACAGGGGTCGCCTCCTACAATGAGCAGTTCTTC. The genes are TRBV9 and TRBJ2-1; 7 bases align to TRBD1. V lost 3 bases to trimming and J lost 0 bases; unmatched junction nucleotides: 9. The germline gives CDR1 SGDLS, CDR2 YYNGEE. The CDR3 consists of 17 residues. Full variable domain (missing parts from reference TRBV9 and TRBJ2-1): DSGVTQTPKHLITATGQRVTLRCSPRSGDLSVYWYQQSLDQGLQFLIQYYNGEERAKGNILERFSAQQFPDLHSELNLSSLELGDSALYFCASSEETGVASYNEQFFGPGTRLTVL.

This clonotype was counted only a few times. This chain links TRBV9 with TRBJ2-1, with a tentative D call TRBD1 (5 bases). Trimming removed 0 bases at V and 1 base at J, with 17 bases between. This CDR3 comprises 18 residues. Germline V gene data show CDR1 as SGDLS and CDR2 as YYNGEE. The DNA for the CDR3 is TGTGCCAGCAGCGTAGATCAGGGTGGTTTGGCGTCCTACAATGAGCAGTTCTTC. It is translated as CASSVDQGGLASYNEQFF.

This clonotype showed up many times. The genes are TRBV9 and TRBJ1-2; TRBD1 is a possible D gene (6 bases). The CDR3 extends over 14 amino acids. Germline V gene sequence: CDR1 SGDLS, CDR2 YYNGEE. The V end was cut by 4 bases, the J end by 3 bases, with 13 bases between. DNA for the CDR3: TGTGCCAGCAGCCCTCTGGACAGTTACTATGGCTACACCTTC. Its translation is CASSPLDSYYGYTF.

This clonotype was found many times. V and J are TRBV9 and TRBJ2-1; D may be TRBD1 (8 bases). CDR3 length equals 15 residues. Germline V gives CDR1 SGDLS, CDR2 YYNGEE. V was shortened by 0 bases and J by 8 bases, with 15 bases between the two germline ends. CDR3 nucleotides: TGTGCCAGCAGCGTAGTACAGGGGGGGATACATGAGCAGTTCTTC. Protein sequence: CASSVVQGGIHEQFF.

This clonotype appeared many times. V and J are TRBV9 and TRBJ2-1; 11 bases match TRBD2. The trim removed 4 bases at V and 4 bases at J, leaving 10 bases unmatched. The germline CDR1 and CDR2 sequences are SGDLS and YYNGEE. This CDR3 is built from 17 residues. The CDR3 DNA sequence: TGTGCCAGCAGCAAAGGCGGGCTAGCGGGGGGTTACAATGAGCAGTTCTTC. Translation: CASSKGGLAGGYNEQFF.

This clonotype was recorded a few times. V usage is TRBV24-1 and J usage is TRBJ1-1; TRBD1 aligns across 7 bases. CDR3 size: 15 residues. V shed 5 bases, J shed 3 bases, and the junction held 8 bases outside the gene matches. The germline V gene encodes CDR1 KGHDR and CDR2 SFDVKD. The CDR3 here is CATSARGQGYTEAFF. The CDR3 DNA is TGTGCCACCAGTGCAAGGGGGCAGGGGTACACTGAAGCTTTCTTT.

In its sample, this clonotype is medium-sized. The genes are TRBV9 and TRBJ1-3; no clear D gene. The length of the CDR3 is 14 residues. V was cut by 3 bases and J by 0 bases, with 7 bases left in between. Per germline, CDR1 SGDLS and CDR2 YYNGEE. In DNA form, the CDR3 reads TGTGCCAGCAGCGCCGAGAGCTCTGGAAACACCATATATTTT. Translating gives CASSAESSGNTIYF.

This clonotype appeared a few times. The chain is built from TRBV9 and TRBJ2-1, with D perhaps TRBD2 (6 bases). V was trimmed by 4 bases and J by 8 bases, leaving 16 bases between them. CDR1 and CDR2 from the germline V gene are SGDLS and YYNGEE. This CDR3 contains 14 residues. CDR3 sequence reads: CASSTLPEGDEQFF. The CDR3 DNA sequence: TGTGCCAGCAGCACACTACCGGAGGGCGATGAGCAGTTCTTC.

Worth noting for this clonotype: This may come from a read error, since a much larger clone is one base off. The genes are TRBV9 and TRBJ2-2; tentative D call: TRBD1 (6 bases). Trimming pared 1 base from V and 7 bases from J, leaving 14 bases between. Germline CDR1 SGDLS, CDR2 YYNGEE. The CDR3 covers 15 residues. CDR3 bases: TGTGCCAGCAGCGTACCGGGGACATCTGGCGGGGAGCTGTTTTTT. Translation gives CASSVPGTSGGELFF.